The 18 T cell receptor beta chains below all came from one sample that was sequenced in a study of early T cells in non-severe SARS-CoV-2 infection. MiXCR, applied by TCRdb to the 5' RACE reads, yields one record per CDR3 protein. Seen here are about 44,000 distinct CDR3 sequences, roughly 6.1% observed once, and the top ten hold around 20%. Specimen: whole blood, collected at baseline. Receptors originate from an adult who was a healthcare worker with PCR-confirmed SARS-CoV-2 infection or an uninfected control (not recorded which).

The table lists this clonotype with a few counts. V usage is TRBV20-1 and J usage is TRBJ2-7, with D hard to call. The CDR3 runs to 11 residues. Germline CDR1 is DFQATT and CDR2 is SNEGSKA (reference sequence). V was trimmed by 4 bases and J by 2 bases, leaving 6 bases between them. For the CDR3, the DNA is TGCAGTGCTACACAAGCCTACGAGCAGTACTTC. It codes for CSATQAYEQYF.

This clonotype was detected only a few times. The V and J genes are TRBV11-2 and TRBJ2-3; tentatively, D is TRBD2 (6 bases). CDR1 is SGHAT and CDR2 is FQNNGV in the germline V gene. This CDR3 has 22 residues. Trimming pared 5 bases from V and 6 bases from J, leaving 39 bases between. The CDR3 spells CASSLGRPYYQGTNGAGDTQYF. CDR3 DNA sequence: TGTGCCAGCAGCCTGGGGCGGCCCTACTACCAAGGAACAAACGGCGCGGGGGATACGCAGTATTTT.

This clonotype was counted many times. V and J are TRBV20-1 and TRBJ2-3; 8 nucleotides match TRBD2. Germline CDR1 and CDR2: DFQATT and SNEGSKA (reference sequence). The V and J ends lost 5 bases and 5 bases, in that order; junction bases with no gene match: 15. This CDR3 has 16 residues. The CDR3 protein is CSAPPVSGRAVDTQYF. CDR3 nucleotide sequence: TGCAGTGCTCCCCCCGTCTCCGGGAGGGCCGTAGATACGCAGTATTTT.

The sample holds a few counts of this clonotype. The V call is TRBV2, the J call TRBJ1-6, with D hard to call. CDR1 is SNHLY and CDR2 is FYNNEI in the germline V gene. V was clipped by 5 bases and J by 7 bases, with 12 bases between them. This CDR3 spans 14 amino acids. The CDR3 DNA sequence: TGTGCCAGCAGTCAAATACAGACGAATTCACCCCTCCACTTT. This codes for CASSQIQTNSPLHF. Looking up the rest from reference TRBV2 and TRBJ1-6 gives the full variable domain: EPEVTQTPSHQVTQMGQEVILRCVPISNHLYFYWYRQILGQKVEFLVSFYNNEISEKSEIFDDQFSVERPDGSNFTLKIRSTKLEDSAMYFCASSQIQTNSPLHFGNGTRLTVT.

The rearrangement links TRBV7-9 to TRBJ1-3, with D unresolved. The CDR3 sequence is 14 residues long. V lost 6 bases and J 0 bases, leaving 9 bases between the germline ends. Germline CDR1 and CDR2: SEHNR and FQNEAQ (reference sequence). For the CDR3, the DNA is TGTGCCAGCAGTATTTCCAACTCTGGAAACACCATATATTTT. The encoded protein is CASSISNSGNTIYF.

This clonotype was counted a few times. This chain joins TRBV25-1 and TRBJ1-2; possibly TRBD1 for D (5 bases). Germline V gene sequence: CDR1 MGHDK, CDR2 SYGVNS. The CDR3 extends over 14 amino acids. V lost 4 bases and J 6 bases, leaving 15 bases between the germline ends. In DNA form, the CDR3 reads TGTGCCAGCAGTGGCGGAGGGTCAGGGAATGGCTACACCTTC. Translation gives CASSGGGSGNGYTF.

The rearrangement joins TRBV5-8 to TRBJ1-6, with 10 bases that match TRBD1. Germline V CDR1 and CDR2: SGHTS, YDEGEE. The junction had 7 bases not matched to a gene; V was cut back by 4 bases and J by 0 bases. This CDR3 has 18 amino acids. The CDR3 DNA follows: TGTGCCAGCAGCGGGGACAGGGGACTTAGCTCCTATAATTCACCCCTCCACTTT. Its translation is CASSGDRGLSSYNSPLHF.

This clonotype was seen a handful of times. The chain combines TRBV7-9 with TRBJ2-3, with D tentatively TRBD2 (5 bases). The V end was cut by 5 bases, the J end by 7 bases, with 19 bases between. CDR1 SEHNR and CDR2 FQNEAQ come from the germline V gene (reference sequence). The CDR3 length is 15 residues. This chain's CDR3 is CASSPLIDGDNTQYF. CDR3 nucleotides: TGTGCCAGCAGCCCACTGATCGACGGGGATAATACGCAGTATTTT.

The chain recombines TRBV6-2 or TRBV6-3 with TRBJ2-1; tentatively, D is TRBD2 (7 bases). Trimming shortened V by 5 bases and J by 3 bases, and 11 bases separated the two germline ends. CDR1 and CDR2 from the germline V gene are MNHEY and SVGEGT. The CDR3 is 14 amino acids. The DNA of the CDR3 is TGTGCCAGCAGTGCGGGGGCTGACTACAATGAGCAGTTCTTC. It codes for CASSAGADYNEQFF.

This clonotype came up many times. The chain has TRBV7-2 and TRBJ2-2, with D perhaps matching TRBD1 (6 bases). CDR3 length: 16 amino acids. Trimming took 4 bases from V and 1 from J, leaving 13 bases between them. The germline gives CDR1 SGHTA, CDR2 FQGNSA. The CDR3 DNA reads as TGTGCCAGCAGCTACAGAGGGGGAGTGAACACCGGGGAGCTGTTTTTT. Its protein is CASSYRGGVNTGELFF.

About this clonotype itself: A read error may explain this, as a much larger clone is one base away. The chain is built from TRBV4-3 and TRBJ1-2, with 10 bases that match TRBD1. The CDR3 is 17 residues long. Trimming removed 0 bases from V and 2 bases from J; junction bases left unmatched: 6. Germline values: CDR1 LGHNA, CDR2 YSLEER. The CDR3 is CASSQDTGTGANYGYTF. In DNA, the CDR3 is TGCGCCAGCAGCCAAGATACCGGGACAGGGGCAAACTATGGCTACACCTTC.

This clonotype was counted a few times. The V gene is TRBV7-8, the J gene TRBJ2-1; TRBD2 agrees at 7 bases. Germline V lookup: CDR1 SGHVS, CDR2 FQNEAQ. The ends lost 1 base at V and 7 bases at J; junction bases unmatched: 7. The CDR3 sequence is 15 residues long. CDR3: CASSLGLAEQNEQFF. CDR3 nucleotide sequence: TGTGCCAGCAGCTTAGGGCTAGCGGAGCAGAATGAGCAGTTCTTC.

The genes are TRBV7-2 and TRBJ2-3; TRBD2 matches 13 bases. CDR3 size: 20 residues. V was pared by 1 base and J by 2 bases, with 12 bases of the junction left unmatched. Germline loops: CDR1 SGHTA, CDR2 FQGNSA. CDR3 amino acids: CASSLGPGLAGAFITDTQYF. The CDR3 DNA sequence: TGTGCCAGCAGCTTAGGCCCAGGACTAGCGGGGGCCTTTATCACAGATACGCAGTATTTT.

This clonotype has more than one count but fewer than ten. For the CDR3, the DNA is TGTGCCAGCAGTGAAAGGAGATCCACTAACTATGGCTACACCTTC. This translates into CASSERRSTNYGYTF. V usage is TRBV6-1 and J usage is TRBJ1-2; no firm D call. Germline V CDR1 and CDR2: MNHNS, SASEGT. This CDR3 is 15 amino acids long. The V gene lost 2 bases and the J gene lost 0 bases, with 10 bases spanning the gap.

The chain employs TRBV7-2 and TRBJ2-5, with D unresolved. CDR1 is SGHTA and CDR2 is FQGNSA in the germline V gene. The CDR3 runs to 13 residues. V lost 0 bases and J lost 5, with 7 bases in between. The CDR3 sequence: CASSLARVETQYF. The CDR3 bases are TGTGCCAGCAGCTTAGCCCGGGTGGAGACCCAGTACTTC.

This clonotype appeared many times. The DNA of the CDR3 is TGTGCCAGCAGCTTAGTTCAGGGAGGAGGAAATGAGCAGTTCTTC. Its translation is CASSLVQGGGNEQFF. V usage is TRBV7-2 and J usage is TRBJ2-1; tentatively, D is TRBD2 (6 bases). CDR1 and CDR2 (germline): SGHTA, FQGNSA. Trimming took 1 base from V and 7 from J, leaving 14 bases between them. There are 15 residues in the CDR3.

This clonotype came up many times. The J gene is TRBJ2-6, the V gene TRBV9; D possibly corresponds to TRBD1 (6 bases). Per germline, CDR1 SGDLS and CDR2 YYNGEE. The CDR3 runs 20 residues. V was shortened by 3 bases and J by 0 bases, with 22 bases between the two germline ends. CDR3 DNA: TGTGCCAGCAGCGCAGAGGGGGTACACCTGCATGGCTCTGGGGCCAACGTCCTGACTTTC. Its protein is CASSAEGVHLHGSGANVLTF.

In its sample, this clonotype is medium-sized. The rearrangement joins TRBV9 to TRBJ2-3; weak D call: TRBD1 (5 bases). CDR1 and CDR2 from the germline V gene are SGDLS and YYNGEE. The V gene lost 4 bases and the J gene lost 2 bases, with 20 bases spanning the gap. The CDR3 contains 17 residues. The CDR3 DNA follows: TGTGCCAGCAGCAACCTACGAGACAAGGGGAACACAGATACGCAGTATTTT. This codes for CASSNLRDKGNTDTQYF.